The 30 T cell receptor beta chains reported below all come from one sample, sequenced in a study of beta chain features in type 1 diabetes. Study-level findings and limits: In every one of the four CD4+ subsets, TCRB CDR3s were moderately but significantly shorter in Type 1 diabetes patients.

Their target antigens are unknown. Investigators reverse transcribed all isolated RNA, so they sequenced expressed TCRB transcripts. The table came from immunoSEQ multiplex PCR; TCRdb's copy has only in-frame clones and leaves some out. The table shows some 330,000 clones, with around 13% occurring only once. The sample was naive CD4+ T cells from blood. These TCRs come from a woman younger than 30 with type 1 diabetes.

The table lists this clone with a few counts. The rearrangement uses TRBV5-4 and TRBJ2-3; the D gene is possibly TRBD1 (6 bases). The CDR3 is 13 amino acids. CDR1 SGHNT and CDR2 YYREEE come from the germline V gene (reference sequence). V shed 2 bases and J shed 3 bases, with 7 bases lying between them. The CDR3 reads CASSFTGTDTQYF. The CDR3 DNA follows: TGTGCCAGCAGCTTCACAGGGACAGATACGCAGTATTTT.

This clone occurred a few times. The chain couples TRBV23-1 to TRBJ2-1, with D possibly being TRBD2 (5 bases). TRBV23-1 is marked as an open reading frame, function uncertain. Trimming removed 4 bases at V and 5 bases at J, with 21 bases between. The CDR3 is made up of 17 amino acids. In DNA, the CDR3 is TGCGCCAGCAGTCGGCGGCGGCCTGCGGCGGGTAACAATGAGCAGTTCTTC. This encodes CASSRRRPAAGNNEQFF.

This sequence joins TRBV28 and TRBJ1-1, with TRBD1 identical over 7 bases. The length of the CDR3 is 13 residues. V was pared by 8 bases and J by 11 bases, with 14 bases of the junction left unmatched. Germline CDR1 is MDHEN and CDR2 is SYDVKM. The CDR3 is CASLRTGSGAAFF. The CDR3, as DNA: TGTGCCAGCTTAAGGACAGGCTCAGGCGCGGCTTTCTTT.

The CDR3 loop reads CASSLPGTAYNEQFF. CDR3 sequence (DNA): TGTGCCAGCAGTTTGCCGGGGACAGCGTACAATGAGCAGTTCTTC. The chain joins TRBV28 to TRBJ2-1; TRBD1 matches 7 bases. Germline V lookup: CDR1 MDHEN, CDR2 SYDVKM. Losses at the gene ends were 3 bases for V and 4 bases for J; bases not matched to a gene: 6. The CDR3 totals 15 residues.

The V call is TRBV7-9, the J call TRBJ2-7; TRBD2 might be the D (5 bases). The CDR3 has 13 amino acids. Germline CDR1 reads SEHNR; CDR2 reads FQNEAQ (reference sequence). Deletions cut 2 bases from V and 4 bases from J, with 9 bases between. In DNA, the CDR3 is TGTGCCAGCAGCTTACCCCCGGGGTACGAGCAGTACTTC. Residues: CASSLPPGYEQYF.

The chain carries TRBV18 and TRBJ1-3; D unresolved. Germline V gene data show CDR1 as KGHSH and CDR2 as LQKENI. The CDR3 is 14 amino acids. The V gene lost 7 bases and the J gene lost 5 bases, with 15 bases spanning the gap. The CDR3 DNA follows: TGTGCCAGCTTCAACCAGAGGGTGAGAAACACCATATATTTT. Its translation: CASFNQRVRNTIYF.

In DNA form, the CDR3 reads TGTGCCTGGGGGGGCGCGGGAGGCCAGGTGGATGAGCAGTTCTTC. Its protein is CAWGGAGGQVDEQFF. The chain combines TRBV30 with TRBJ2-1; TRBD2 matches at 8 bases. The CDR3 contains 15 residues. Germline loops: CDR1 GTSNPN, CDR2 SVGIG (reference sequence). The V gene end was trimmed by 5 bases and the J gene end by 8 bases; junction bases not matched to a gene: 14.

There are a few counts of this clone. The rearrangement links TRBV7-2 to TRBJ1-2, with TRBD1 identical over 9 bases. CDR1 is SGHTA, CDR2 FQGNSA, per germline. The CDR3 extends over 14 amino acids. Trimming removed 4 bases from V and 5 bases from J; junction bases left unmatched: 5. The CDR3 reads CASSSTTGGYGYTF. The CDR3 DNA is TGTGCCAGCAGCTCGACGACAGGGGGATATGGCTACACCTTC.

This clone was detected only a few times. V gene TRBV30 combines with J gene TRBJ2-7; 11 bases fit TRBD2. The CDR3 extends over 14 amino acids. CDR1 is GTSNPN, CDR2 SVGIG, per germline (reference sequence). V dropped 4 bases and J dropped 0; count of bases not matched to a gene: 2. CDR3 DNA sequence: TGTGCCTGGACTAGCGGGAGGAACTCCTACGAGCAGTACTTC. Protein sequence: CAWTSGRNSYEQYF.

This clone appeared a few times. This sample also contains other DNA sequences that code for the same CDR3. The V call is TRBV20-1, the J call TRBJ1-2; D not certain. The germline V gene has CDR1 DFQATT and CDR2 SNEGSKA (reference sequence). Trimming took 1 base from V and 6 from J, leaving 6 bases between them. CDR3 length: 11 residues. As DNA, the CDR3 is TGCAGTGCTAGAGTTTCAGATGGCTACACCTTC. As protein: CSARVSDGYTF.

This chain joins TRBV5-1 and TRBJ1-5; perhaps TRBD1 as D (6 bases). CDR1 is SGHRS, CDR2 YFSETQ, per germline. This CDR3 is 14 amino acids long. Between the trimmed V and J ends, which lost 2 bases and 6 bases, there was a span of 12 bases. This CDR3 reads CASSFGGGGQPQHF. CDR3 DNA sequence: TGCGCCAGCAGCTTCGGCGGGGGCGGTCAGCCCCAGCATTTT.

The chain combines TRBV5-4 with TRBJ2-2; TRBD2 matches at 13 bases. The CDR3 is 15 residues long. Looked up from germline, CDR1 is SGHNT and CDR2 is YYREEE (reference sequence). Trimming cost V 5 bases and J 4 bases; bases outside gene matches: 2. The CDR3: CASRLAGGGTGELFF. DNA for the CDR3: TGTGCCAGCAGACTAGCGGGAGGGGGCACCGGGGAGCTGTTTTTT.

The V call is TRBV15, the J call TRBJ2-3; maybe TRBD1 (6 bases). This CDR3 is built from 20 residues. V lost 3 bases to trimming and J lost 0 bases, with 25 bases between them. Germline V gene data show CDR1 as LNHNV and CDR2 as YYDKDF (reference sequence). The CDR3 sequence is CATSSPRGQGLKTSTDTQYF. CDR3 coding DNA: TGTGCCACCAGCAGTCCCCGTGGGCAGGGGTTAAAGACTAGCACAGATACGCAGTATTTT. Together with reference TRBV15 and TRBJ2-3, the CDR3 gives the full variable domain: DAMVIQNPRYQVTQFGKPVTLSCSQTLNHNVMYWYQQKSSQAPKLLFHYYDKDFNNEADTPDNFQSRRPNTSFCFLDIRSPGLGDTAMYLCATSSPRGQGLKTSTDTQYFGPGTRLTVL.

The CDR3 loop reads CASILSGTSYEQYF. DNA of the CDR3: TGTGCCAGCATCCTGTCCGGGACAAGCTACGAGCAGTACTTC. The V call is TRBV28, the J call TRBJ2-7, with a tentative D call TRBD1 (6 bases). Trimming shortened V by 7 bases and J by 3 bases, and 16 bases separated the two germline ends. Germline V gene data show CDR1 as MDHEN and CDR2 as SYDVKM. The CDR3 covers 14 residues.

This clone was seen only a few times. This rearrangement joins TRBV7-9 to TRBJ2-5; 7 positions agree with TRBD1. The length of the CDR3 is 17 residues. Germline CDR1 and CDR2: SEHNR and FQNEAQ (reference sequence). The trim removed 4 bases at V and 2 bases at J, leaving 13 bases unmatched. CDR3 DNA sequence: TGTGCCAGCAGCTACCTCTCTGGGGGCAGGGGGCAAGAGACCCAGTACTTC. Its translation is CASSYLSGGRGQETQYF. Drawing the rest from reference TRBV7-9 and TRBJ2-5, the complete variable domain is DTGVSQNPRHKITKRGQNVTFRCDPISEHNRLYWYRQTLGQGPEFLTYFQNEAQLEKSRLLSDRFSAERPKGSFSTLEIQRTEQGDSAMYLCASSYLSGGRGQETQYFGPGTRLLVL.

This chain links TRBV7-2 with TRBJ2-4, with TRBD1 identical over 7 bases. CDR3 length: 14 amino acids. Germline values: CDR1 SGHTA, CDR2 FQGNSA. The trim removed 4 bases at V and 4 bases at J, leaving 4 bases unmatched. The CDR3 nucleotides are TGTGCCAGCAGCTCCGGGACAGCTAAAAACATTCAGTACTTC. It is translated as CASSSGTAKNIQYF.

This clone was counted between two and nine times. The rearrangement joins TRBV7-2 to TRBJ2-3, with TRBD2 identical over 11 bases. The CDR3 consists of 13 residues. Per germline, CDR1 SGHTA and CDR2 FQGNSA. V shed 9 bases and J 2 bases; nucleotides not matched to a gene: 1. CDR3 region: CARLAGATDTQYF. The CDR3 nucleotides read TGTGCCAGACTAGCGGGGGCCACAGATACGCAGTATTTT.

The chain recombines TRBV5-6 with TRBJ1-1, with 8 positions matching TRBD1. The length of the CDR3 is 15 residues. CDR1 is SGHDT and CDR2 is YYEEEE in the germline V gene. V lost 4 bases to trimming and J lost 1 base; unmatched junction nucleotides: 6. CDR3 protein: CASSTGQGRNTEAFF. CDR3 bases: TGTGCCAGCAGCACCGGACAGGGACGGAACACTGAAGCTTTCTTT. The variable domain in full, with the rest retrieved from reference TRBV5-6 and TRBJ1-1, is DAGVTQSPTHLIKTRGQQVTLRCSPKSGHDTVSWYQQALGQGPQFIFQYYEEEERQRGNFPDRFSGHQFPNYSSELNVNALLLGDSALYLCASSTGQGRNTEAFFGQGTRLTVV.

This clone was counted a few times. The chain links TRBV5-1 to TRBJ2-6; D unclear. V was cut by 4 bases and J by 1 base, with 18 bases left in between. Germline V gene sequence: CDR1 SGHRS, CDR2 YFSETQ. The length of the CDR3 is 18 residues. CDR3 DNA sequence: TGCGCCAGCAGCGTTAGCAGCCCAGCGTCGTCTGGGGCCAACGTCCTGACTTTC. It is translated as CASSVSSPASSGANVLTF.

J is TRBJ1-1 and V is TRBV4-3, with TRBD1 as a possible D gene (5 bases). Germline CDR1 reads LGHNA; CDR2 reads YSLEER. Trimming removed 0 bases from V and 2 bases from J, with 10 bases in between. The CDR3 extends over 15 amino acids. In nucleotides, the CDR3 is TGCGCCAGCAGCCAAGAGGTGGGGCCAAACACTGAAGCTTTCTTT. This encodes CASSQEVGPNTEAFF.

This rearrangement joins TRBV11-2 to TRBJ1-5, with D maybe TRBD1 (5 bases). CDR3 size: 14 residues. Germline CDR1 SGHAT, CDR2 FQNNGV. The germline V and J ends were trimmed by 4 bases and 5 bases, with 12 bases remaining between them. CDR3 sequence (DNA): TGTGCCAGCAGCTCGGTCGGGGGGGATCAGCCCCAGCATTTT. Amino acids: CASSSVGGDQPQHF.

The chain links TRBV27 to TRBJ2-7, with 8 nucleotides matching TRBD1. J gave up 5 bases and V 5 bases, and 5 bases lay outside the gene matches. CDR3 length: 13 residues. Germline CDR1 reads MNHEY; CDR2 reads SMNVEV (reference sequence). CDR3: CASSRTGPHEQYF. For the CDR3, the DNA is TGTGCCAGCAGTCGGACAGGGCCGCACGAGCAGTACTTC.

In this sample, this clone turned up a few times. The chain recombines TRBV5-4 with TRBJ2-5; weak D call: TRBD2 (5 bases). Trimming pared 3 bases from V and 5 bases from J, leaving 17 bases between. The CDR3 runs 15 residues. The germline V gene encodes CDR1 SGHNT and CDR2 YYREEE (reference sequence). In nucleotides, the CDR3 is TGTGCCAGCAGCTCCCCAGCTAGCTGGTCGGAGACCCAGTACTTC. This codes for CASSSPASWSETQYF.

This clone was counted a few times. The V gene is TRBV5-4, the J gene TRBJ1-2, with 9 nucleotides matching TRBD1. Germline lookup yields CDR1 SGHNT and CDR2 YYREEE (reference sequence). There are 14 residues in the CDR3. The junction had 6 bases not matched to a gene; V was cut back by 3 bases and J by 6 bases. As DNA, the CDR3 is TGTGCCAGCAGCTCTGGACAGGGGCAAAATGGCTACACCTTC. This translates into CASSSGQGQNGYTF. Full variable domain (outside the CDR3, taken from reference TRBV5-4 and TRBJ1-2): ETGVTQSPTHLIKTRGQQVTLRCSSQSGHNTVSWYQQALGQGPQFIFQYYREEENGRGNFPPRFSGLQFPNYSSELNVNALELDDSALYLCASSSGQGQNGYTFGSGTRLTVV.

The gene calls are TRBV5-6 and TRBJ2-7; D is possibly TRBD1 (5 bases). Trimming shortened V by 1 base and J by 5 bases, and 13 bases separated the two germline ends. The length of the CDR3 is 14 residues. In germline, CDR1 is SGHDT, CDR2 YYEEEE. The CDR3 protein is CASSLYVKGNEQYF. CDR3 coding DNA: TGTGCCAGCAGCTTGTATGTTAAGGGGAACGAGCAGTACTTC.

The chain employs TRBV2 and TRBJ2-2, with 7 bases fitting TRBD1. CDR1 and CDR2 from the germline V gene are SNHLY and FYNNEI. The V segment lost 7 bases and the J segment 0 bases; nucleotides outside the gene matches: 2. This CDR3 has 14 residues. CDR3 in DNA: TGTGCCAGCAAGGGGGCTCCGAACACCGGGGAGCTGTTTTTT. It specifies CASKGAPNTGELFF. The whole variable domain, remainder taken from reference TRBV2 and TRBJ2-2, is EPEVTQTPSHQVTQMGQEVILRCVPISNHLYFYWYRQILGQKVEFLVSFYNNEISEKSEIFDDQFSVERPDGSNFTLKIRSTKLEDSAMYFCASKGAPNTGELFFGEGSRLTVL.

The chain couples TRBV2 to TRBJ2-1, with 8 nucleotides matching TRBD1. The V segment lost 6 bases and the J segment 0 bases; nucleotides outside the gene matches: 1. Per the germline V gene, CDR1 is SNHLY and CDR2 is FYNNEI. CDR3 length: 14 amino acids. CDR3 residues: CASSGQGSYNEQFF. Here the CDR3 DNA reads TGTGCCAGCAGCGGACAGGGCTCCTACAATGAGCAGTTCTTC.

This chain joins TRBV25-1 and TRBJ2-2; a possible D gene is TRBD1 (5 bases). Looked up from germline, CDR1 is MGHDK and CDR2 is SYGVNS. This CDR3 is built from 14 residues. The V and J ends lost 4 bases and 6 bases respectively, with 12 bases between them. The DNA of the CDR3 is TGTGCCAGCAGTGCGAAGGGGCGCTCCGGGGAGCTGTTTTTT. Translated: CASSAKGRSGELFF.

This clone has just a few counts. The chain is built from TRBV9 and TRBJ2-3, with D maybe TRBD1 (5 bases). Trimming stripped 0 bases from V and 10 bases from J, with 9 bases between. Germline CDR1 is SGDLS and CDR2 is YYNGEE. CDR3 length: 12 amino acids. The CDR3 spells CASSVDDSPQYF. CDR3 sequence (DNA): TGTGCCAGCAGCGTAGACGACAGTCCGCAGTATTTT.

This rearrangement joins TRBV29-1 to TRBJ2-2; 7 bases are a match to TRBD1. Trimming took 6 bases from V and 7 from J; bases not matched to a gene: 8. This CDR3 is built from 13 residues. Germline V CDR1 and CDR2: SQVTM, ANQGSEA. The CDR3 here is CSVSTGTGGELFF. For the CDR3, the DNA is TGCAGCGTGTCGACAGGGACCGGCGGGGAGCTGTTTTTT.